Presented here are 28 T cell receptor beta chains from one specimen sequenced in a study of identical twins. From the 5' RACE reads, TCRdb called clonotypes with MiXCR, one entry per CDR3 protein. In the table there are fewer than 250,000 distinct CDR3 sequences, approximately 15% of which are singletons. These data also featured in a second study, about T cells expressing NK-cell markers.

The sequenced material came from CD8+ T cells sorted from blood. Source of these receptors: a woman between 18 and 30 years old in good health.

This clonotype was picked up many times. The CDR3 DNA is TGTGCCAGCAGCTTAGTAGGCGGGTACGAGCAGTACTTC. This encodes CASSLVGGYEQYF. The chain links TRBV7-9 to TRBJ2-7; TRBD2 might be the D (5 bases). Germline loops: CDR1 SEHNR, CDR2 FQNEAQ (reference sequence). V lost 1 base, J lost 4 bases, and 8 bases lay in between. CDR3 length: 13 residues. Complete variable domain (other parts from reference TRBV7-9 and TRBJ2-7): DTGVSQNPRHKITKRGQNVTFRCDPISEHNRLYWYRQTLGQGPEFLTYFQNEAQLEKSRLLSDRFSAERPKGSFSTLEIQRTEQGDSAMYLCASSLVGGYEQYFGPGTRLTVT.

This clonotype was seen a few times. J is TRBJ2-1 and V is TRBV2, with D maybe TRBD2 (6 bases). CDR3 length equals 15 residues. The germline V gene encodes CDR1 SNHLY and CDR2 FYNNEI. V was pared by 8 bases and J by 6 bases, with 20 bases between. CDR3 sequence: CASFIAGPSPNEQFF. The CDR3 DNA is TGTGCCAGCTTTATTGCGGGGCCAAGTCCCAATGAGCAGTTCTTC.

The chain is built from TRBV12-3 or TRBV12-4 and TRBJ2-2; tentative D call: TRBD1 (5 bases). V shed 5 bases and J shed 4 bases, with 17 bases lying between them. CDR3 length: 16 residues. CDR3 coding DNA: TGTGCCAGCAGTGAATTCCTGACAGACCTCACCGGGGAGCTGTTTTTT. Translating it yields CASSEFLTDLTGELFF.

The chain has TRBV29-1 and TRBJ2-1; D possibly uses TRBD1 or TRBD2 (5 bases each). This CDR3 region has 12 residues. With 7 bases removed from V and 12 bases from J, the gap between germline ends came to 19 bases. In germline, CDR1 is SQVTM, CDR2 ANQGSEA. The chain's CDR3 is CSAPDRDPRQFF. The CDR3 region has the DNA TGCAGCGCTCCGGACCGGGACCCGAGGCAGTTCTTC.

The V and J genes are TRBV7-8 and TRBJ2-3; 10 nucleotides line up with TRBD2. Per the germline V gene, CDR1 is SGHVS and CDR2 is FQNEAQ. J was trimmed by 5 bases and V by 1 base; bases with no gene match: 6. CDR3 length: 16 amino acids. The DNA of the CDR3 is TGTGCCAGCAGCTTAGAGGCTAGCGGGAGACAAGATACGCAGTATTTT. Translated, it gives CASSLEASGRQDTQYF.

The rearrangement uses TRBV28 and TRBJ2-2, with a weak D call TRBD1 (5 bases). Looked up from germline, CDR1 is MDHEN and CDR2 is SYDVKM. The CDR3 covers 16 residues. Trimming took off 6 bases at V and 3 bases at J, with 17 bases between the two ends. In DNA, the CDR3 is TGTGCCAGCAGAGGGGTTAGAAGTAGGGACACCGGGGAGCTGTTTTTT. It yields the protein CASRGVRSRDTGELFF.

The genes are TRBV7-8 and TRBJ2-1; D is ambiguous. Germline V CDR1 and CDR2: SGHVS, FQNEAQ. This CDR3 comprises 14 residues. With 5 bases removed from V and 3 bases from J, the gap between germline ends came to 11 bases. Here the CDR3 reads CASSRDSYYNEQFF. CDR3 DNA sequence: TGTGCCAGCAGCCGTGACTCATACTACAATGAGCAGTTCTTC.

The J gene is TRBJ1-3, the V gene TRBV9; no clear D. Trimming removed 3 bases at V and 0 bases at J, with 10 bases between. In germline, CDR1 is SGDLS, CDR2 YYNGEE. This CDR3 comprises 15 residues. The CDR3 bases are TGTGCCAGCAGCGACGACCGAAACTCTGGAAACACCATATATTTT. Its translation is CASSDDRNSGNTIYF. The complete variable domain, with remaining parts taken from reference TRBV9 and TRBJ1-3, reads DSGVTQTPKHLITATGQRVTLRCSPRSGDLSVYWYQQSLDQGLQFLIQYYNGEERAKGNILERFSAQQFPDLHSELNLSSLELGDSALYFCASSDDRNSGNTIYFGEGSWLTVV.

The chain joins TRBV11-2 to TRBJ2-7; perhaps TRBD1 as D (5 bases). This CDR3 has 18 amino acids. Germline V lookup: CDR1 SGHAT, CDR2 FQNNGV. V was cut by 3 bases and J by 5 bases, with 26 bases left in between. The CDR3 region has the DNA TGTGCCAGCAGCTTCCCAGGAGCATGCAGGGCCCCCCTTCACGAGCAGTACTTC. Its protein is CASSFPGACRAPLHEQYF.

The chain recombines TRBV9 with TRBJ2-7; 15 nucleotides agree with TRBD2. Germline V CDR1 and CDR2: SGDLS, YYNGEE. V lost 3 bases to trimming and J lost 6 bases; unmatched junction nucleotides: 1. This CDR3 comprises 14 residues. The CDR3 DNA sequence: TGTGCCAGCAGCGGGACTAGCGGGAGGGTCGAGCAGTACTTC. This codes for CASSGTSGRVEQYF. Full variable domain (missing parts from reference TRBV9 and TRBJ2-7): DSGVTQTPKHLITATGQRVTLRCSPRSGDLSVYWYQQSLDQGLQFLIQYYNGEERAKGNILERFSAQQFPDLHSELNLSSLELGDSALYFCASSGTSGRVEQYFGPGTRLTVT.

CDR3 DNA sequence: TGCGCCAGCAGCGAGACGCCAGGGGGCTTCAAAAACATTCAGTACTTC. This sequence encodes CASSETPGGFKNIQYF. This chain links TRBV5-1 with TRBJ2-4; the match to TRBD1 covers 8 bases. From germline, CDR1 is SGHRS and CDR2 YFSETQ. The CDR3 is 16 amino acids. Trimming took 4 bases from V and 3 from J; bases not matched to a gene: 9. Full variable domain (remainder filled in from reference TRBV5-1 and TRBJ2-4): KAGVTQTPRYLIKTRGQQVTLSCSPISGHRSVSWYQQTPGQGLQFLFEYFSETQRNKGNFPGRFSGRQFSNSRSEMNVSTLELGDSALYLCASSETPGGFKNIQYFGAGTRLSVL.

In its sample, this clonotype was seen a few times. The chain combines TRBV20-1 with TRBJ1-1; D is unresolved. The CDR3 has 13 amino acids. Germline V gene data show CDR1 as DFQATT and CDR2 as SNEGSKA (reference sequence). Trimming removed 5 bases at V and 0 bases at J, with 10 bases between. CDR3 protein: CSAGDKVNTEAFF. CDR3 coding DNA: TGCAGTGCTGGCGACAAAGTGAACACTGAAGCTTTCTTT.

This clonotype showed up just a few times. The chain has TRBV11-2 and TRBJ2-7, with 7 bases aligning to TRBD2. The CDR3 totals 15 residues. The germline CDR1 and CDR2 sequences are SGHAT and FQNNGV. V shed 1 base, J shed 1 base, and the junction held 4 bases outside the gene matches. This chain's CDR3 is CASSLGAGPSYEQYF. Here the CDR3 DNA reads TGTGCCAGCAGCTTAGGAGCGGGGCCATCCTACGAGCAGTACTTC.

At least ten counts were recorded for this clonotype. V and J are TRBV7-9 and TRBJ2-7; D not certain. CDR3 length: 12 amino acids. Trimming left V 0 bases short and J 7 bases short, with 7 bases between. Germline lookup yields CDR1 SEHNR and CDR2 FQNEAQ (reference sequence). The CDR3 loop reads CASSLAGWEQYF. The CDR3 DNA sequence: TGTGCCAGCAGCTTAGCAGGGTGGGAGCAGTACTTC.

This clonotype was counted only a few times. The chain carries TRBV6-5 and TRBJ1-5; TRBD1 might be the D (6 bases). Germline CDR1 is MNHEY and CDR2 is SVGAGI. V lost 0 bases and J 7 bases, leaving 13 bases between the germline ends. The CDR3 contains 15 residues. The CDR3 region has the DNA TGTGCCAGCAGTTACTCGGGGGCAGGGTTCCAGCCCCAGCATTTT. Its protein is CASSYSGAGFQPQHF.

The chain couples TRBV20-1 to TRBJ2-5; 8 nucleotides agree with TRBD2. The V and J ends lost 6 bases and 5 bases, in that order; junction bases with no gene match: 17. Germline CDR1 reads DFQATT; CDR2 reads SNEGSKA (reference sequence). The CDR3 is made up of 16 amino acids. The CDR3 DNA reads TGCAGTGCGAAGCTAGCGGGCTTAGCGAGGCTCGAGACCCAGTACTTC. Its translation is CSAKLAGLARLETQYF.

The genes are TRBV5-1 and TRBJ2-2; D not certain. Trimming removed 1 base from V and 6 bases from J, with 16 bases in between. The CDR3 runs 16 residues. CDR1 and CDR2 (germline): SGHRS, YFSETQ. CDR3 DNA sequence: TGCGCCAGCAGCTTGCAGGTGACTCCGCCGCCCGGGGAGCTGTTTTTT. This encodes CASSLQVTPPPGELFF. Drawing the rest from reference TRBV5-1 and TRBJ2-2, the complete variable domain is KAGVTQTPRYLIKTRGQQVTLSCSPISGHRSVSWYQQTPGQGLQFLFEYFSETQRNKGNFPGRFSGRQFSNSRSEMNVSTLELGDSALYLCASSLQVTPPPGELFFGEGSRLTVL.

The J gene is TRBJ2-1, the V gene TRBV27; D is possibly TRBD1 (5 bases). Trimming pared 8 bases from V and 7 bases from J, leaving 21 bases between. The CDR3 has 15 residues. Per germline, CDR1 MNHEY and CDR2 SMNVEV (reference sequence). The CDR3 sequence is CASRTNAGSRNEQFF. The CDR3 nucleotides are TGTGCCAGCCGGACAAATGCAGGGTCGCGTAATGAGCAGTTCTTC.

This clonotype appeared a few times. The V gene is TRBV13, the J gene TRBJ2-7, with 7 bases matching TRBD1. The germline V gene has CDR1 PRHDT and CDR2 FYEKMQ (reference sequence). V lost 4 bases to trimming and J lost 0 bases; unmatched junction nucleotides: 3. This CDR3 has 14 amino acids. The CDR3 loop reads CASSSRDSSYEQYF. The DNA for the CDR3 is TGTGCCAGCAGCTCCCGGGACAGCTCCTACGAGCAGTACTTC.

The J gene is TRBJ2-7, the V gene TRBV12-3 or TRBV12-4; 7 bases align to TRBD2. The trim removed 5 bases at V and 10 bases at J, leaving 5 bases unmatched. This CDR3 has 11 residues. CDR3 residues: CASSGGGIQYF. In DNA, the CDR3 is TGTGCCAGCAGTGGGGGGGGGATACAGTACTTC.

This clonotype has just a few counts. The chain uses TRBV21-1 and TRBJ2-7; TRBD2 is the table's D call, not checked against the DNA. TRBV21-1 is a known pseudogene. This CDR3 region has 15 residues. The CDR3 here is CASSKMRGISHEQYF. CDR3 DNA: TGTGCCAGCAGCAAAATGCGGGGTATTAGCCACGAGCAGTACTTC.

The rearrangement links TRBV19 to TRBJ1-1, with D possibly being TRBD1 (6 bases). This CDR3 is 14 amino acids long. Trimming cost V 7 bases and J 4 bases, with 16 bases left between them. Germline V lookup: CDR1 LNHDA, CDR2 SQIVND (reference sequence). The CDR3 reads CASNRAGEGTEAFF. The CDR3 DNA is TGTGCCAGTAACAGGGCGGGGGAAGGCACTGAAGCTTTCTTT.

This clonotype was detected many times. The V call is TRBV7-9, the J call TRBJ2-3; D ambiguous. This CDR3 has 13 residues. The V and J ends lost 1 base and 5 bases respectively, with 7 bases between them. The germline CDR1 and CDR2 sequences are SEHNR and FQNEAQ (reference sequence). CDR3 DNA sequence: TGTGCCAGCAGCTTAGGGGTCCTAGATACGCAGTATTTT. This encodes CASSLGVLDTQYF.

This chain uses TRBV9 with TRBJ2-3, with D tentatively TRBD2 (5 bases). CDR3 size: 14 residues. Deletions cut 3 bases from V and 2 bases from J, with 10 bases between. The germline gives CDR1 SGDLS, CDR2 YYNGEE. This CDR3 reads CASSGSGATDTQYF. CDR3 bases: TGTGCCAGCAGCGGAAGCGGAGCCACAGATACGCAGTATTTT.

V is TRBV18 and J is TRBJ2-1, with D perhaps matching TRBD2 (6 bases). The V end was cut by 8 bases, the J end by 5 bases, with 13 bases between. Germline-derived CDR1 and CDR2 are KGHSH and LQKENI. This CDR3 is 13 amino acids long. The CDR3 here is CASAWGENNEQFF. CDR3 coding DNA: TGTGCCAGCGCCTGGGGGGAGAACAATGAGCAGTTCTTC.

The table lists this clonotype with many counts. The chain uses TRBV5-6 and TRBJ2-1, with TRBD2 matching 13 bases. V gave up 3 bases and J gave up 6 bases; unmatched junction bases: 3. The germline V gene has CDR1 SGHDT and CDR2 YYEEEE. This CDR3 is 15 amino acids long. The DNA for the CDR3 is TGTGCCAGCAGCTGGGGACTAGCGGGGAGCAATGAGCAGTTCTTC. This sequence encodes CASSWGLAGSNEQFF.

The chain couples TRBV7-9 to TRBJ1-2; TRBD1 might be the D (6 bases). In germline, CDR1 is SEHNR, CDR2 FQNEAQ (reference sequence). The CDR3 sequence is 14 residues long. Trimming cost V 5 bases and J 1 base, with 11 bases left between them. The CDR3 loop reads CASSDLRGNYGYTF. The CDR3 DNA reads as TGTGCCAGCAGCGATCTCAGGGGTAACTATGGCTACACCTTC.

V and J are TRBV12-5 and TRBJ2-1, with TRBD2 matching 9 bases. J lost 4 bases, V lost 6 bases, and 7 bases had no gene match. The CDR3 is 15 amino acids. CDR1 is LGHNT, CDR2 FRNRAP, per germline. The CDR3 coding sequence is TGTGCTAGTGGGCAAGCGGGGGGCCATTACAATGAGCAGTTCTTC. This translates into CASGQAGGHYNEQFF.